This T cell receptor beta chain is drawn from a study of shared clonotypes between healthy human individuals (dated by TCRdb to 2019 to 2021). Notes on the research overall: A couple of women and a few men aged 18 to 49 years were included in the cohort. To increase sequencing depth and limit assay-specific biases, TCR repertoire library preparation and sequencing were carried out by different laboratories using diverse techniques. To estimate repertoire size and how much clonotypes are shared between individuals, the study performed deep sequencing of blood TCR repertoires from roughly five healthy adults. Each donor's leukapheresis produced roughly between roughly 0.94 and 9.5 billion PBMCs. Per donor, three plates each were used for CD4 naive and CD4 memory, two for CD8 naive, and one for CD8 memory. What the research found in general, with its limitations: Pairwise subsampling indicated that sequencing depth was expected to affect the degree of clonotype sharing among donors. Sharing across a few donors was observed for roughly 5% of naive CD4, around 3.5% of naive CD8, 2.3% of memory CD4, and around 0.4% of memory CD8 clonotypes. The small number of donors limited the genetic and exposure-history diversity represented. Even with the large sequencing depth, rarefaction of the sorted-subset datasets indicated that sequencing was incomplete. Naive subsets generally had larger estimated clonotype richness than memory subsets. Clonotypes shared by all four sorted-subset donors showed higher generation probabilities than non-shared clonotypes. Sampling was limited to blood, and TCR repertoires in tissue likely differ from TCR repertoires in blood.

Healthy HIV-negative adults with no recently reported acute infections or vaccinations were included as donors. Every donor was a Caucasian adult living in Nashville, Tennessee, USA. CD4+ T cells were enriched by magnetic negative selection; naive cells were then positively selected on CD45RA, and the negative fraction formed the memory subset. After blood collection by leukapheresis, PBMCs were isolated using Ficoll-Histopaque density gradient centrifugation and then cryopreserved in the vapor phase of liquid nitrogen. Analytical flow cytometry was used to check the purity and quantity of every magnetically sorted T cell population. Genomic DNA was isolated from each sorted fraction and quantified by UV absorbance on a Nanodrop 2000c. TCR CDR3 regions were amplified from genomic DNA by multiplex PCR using the deep immunoSEQ assay. For each cell subset, the extracted genomic DNA was distributed evenly across all wells of several immunoSEQ 96-well plates, and each plate served as one replicate. For sorted subsets, each replicate PCR was loaded with roughly 190 ng genomic DNA, equivalent to some 27,000 T cell genomes. The purified libraries were quantified using a Qubit 3.0 fluorometer, sized with a Bioanalyzer 2100, and then quantified again using the KAPA Library Quantification kit. Every immunoSEQ 96-well plate was sequenced on a dedicated single-read 150-cycle Illumina NextSeq 550 flow cell. The authors' analysis ran thus. Because the immunoSEQ output held only junctional sequences and lacked quality scores, the filtering could not match the filtering applied to full-length reads. To assign V/J genes and CDR3, sequences were annotated using PyIR, a Python wrapper for IgBLAST v1.9, with IMGT germline references. Reads were removed for weak V/J assignments (E-value above 1e-6), missing CDR3, stop codons, out-of-frame junctions, or ambiguous translated residues. V3J clonotypes were defined as sequences sharing an identical inferred V gene, J gene, and CDR3 amino acid sequence. To compute the percentage overlap between repertoires, the number of shared unique clonotypes was divided by the size of the smaller repertoire. Repertoire richness was assessed with RTK rarefaction, the Chao1 estimator, and Recon v2.1 estimates of unobserved clonotypes. For all TCRbeta clonotypes obtained by the gDNA method from a few donors, generation probabilities were computed with OLGA. The table comes from immuneACCESS by way of TCRdb, which keeps in-frame sequences with V and J called. Part of the clones is missing from these tables; in studies checked, under half for an unresolved V gene and the rest for unknown reasons. V, J and clone size are those of that table, while D and trimming were read from the DNA. The sample data list fewer than 2.5 million clones, and approximately 93% of these were observed just once. Together, the top ten hold 0.36% of the sample.

The germline V gene supplies CDR1 MNHNS and CDR2 SASEGT. From cysteine to phenylalanine, the CDR3 is 14 amino acids long. Kept here is only the CDR3 DNA, which spans 42 bases and is read in frame from base 1. Cut back by 1 base and 6 bases, the V and J ends lie 9 bases apart. This clone was seen a handful of times. Its antigen remains unidentified. Base qualities are not recorded, but no much larger clone differs from it by a single base. The chain joins TRBV6-1 to TRBJ2-2; there is no confident call for the D gene. The receptor was isolated from a man younger than 35 in good health. Some clones in this sample may be carry-over from other donors' samples. The sample consisted of naive CD4+ T cells from PBMCs. The cell subset or site label for this specimen denotes: CD45RA+ positively selected. The nucleotide sequence is TGTGCCAGCAGTGAAGTAGTGCTTGCCGGGGAGCTGTTTTTT. It encodes CASSEVVLAGELFF.